The rows below give T cell receptor beta chains drawn from one sample of a study of T-cell reconstitution after alpha-beta-depleted transplantation in children. MiXCR, applied by TCRdb to the PCR reads, yields one record per CDR3 protein. In the table there are roughly 590,000 distinct CDR3 sequences, around 17% of which are singletons. This sample comprised PBMCs from the stem cell graft donor, obtained from the stem cell graft. The receptors derive from a human donor who donated a stem cell graft to a child with acute myeloid leukemia. Both conserved end residues are part of each CDR3. Fields, in order: J gene, clone size, V gene, D gene, CDR3 DNA, CDR3 protein. D genes are given only for firm matches. Size is omitted from some rows. Given values are once, few, many or a class for expanded clones.

TRBJ2-1,many,TRBV10-3,TRBD2,TGTGCCATCAGGGGGGGGGACAATGAGCAGTTCTTC,CAIRGGDNEQFF
TRBJ1-1,many,TRBV20-1,.,TGCAGTGCTAGAGATTCGGGGGGCTTTAACACTGAAGCTTTCTTT,CSARDSGGFNTEAFF
TRBJ1-4,.,TRBV7-2,TRBD1,TGTGCCAGCAGCTCAGGCCTAACAGGGGCTAATGAAAAACTGTTTTTT,CASSSGLTGANEKLFF
TRBJ2-1,few,TRBV4-1,.,TGCGCCAGCAGCCAAGATCCCACGGACGCGGGGTTACCCTACAATGAGCAGTTCTTC,CASSQDPTDAGLPYNEQFF
TRBJ2-7,few,TRBV27,TRBD1,TGTGCCAGCAGTGACCGGGACAGGCCCTACGAGCAGTACTTC,CASSDRDRPYEQYF
TRBJ1-5,many,TRBV20-1,.,TGCAGTGCTAGGGATGTAGGCGTGGAGCCCCAGCATTTT,CSARDVGVEPQHF
TRBJ2-3,few,TRBV6-1,.,TGTGCCAGCAGTGAATGGCCTATGGGGGCAGATACGCAGTATTTT,CASSEWPMGADTQYF
TRBJ1-3,few,TRBV9,.,TGTGCCAGCAGCCCCGGGACGCCGAGCTCTGGAAACACCATATATTTT,CASSPGTPSSGNTIYF
TRBJ2-6,many,TRBV29-1,.,TGCAGCTTTTACAGGTCCTCTGGGGCCAACGTCCTGACTTTC,CSFYRSSGANVLTF
TRBJ1-2,many,TRBV29-1,.,TGCAGCGTTGAAGATACAGGGTATGGCTACACCTTC,CSVEDTGYGYTF
TRBJ2-7,many,TRBV5-1,.,TGCGCCAGCACTTTTGGAGGGACATCCACCTACGAGCAGTACTTC,CASTFGGTSTYEQYF
TRBJ2-5,.,TRBV9,.,TGTGCCAGCAGCGTCCCAGGGCAAGAGACCCAGTACTTC,CASSVPGQETQYF
TRBJ2-7,.,TRBV7-9,.,TGTGCCAGCAGCGCGGGACACCTCGAGCAGTACTTC,CASSAGHLEQYF
TRBJ2-5,many,TRBV20-1,.,TGCAGTGTCAATGGACCCCTCCGGGACGGCGGCCGTTATCAAGAGACCCAGTACTTC,CSVNGPLRDGGRYQETQYF
TRBJ1-5,many,TRBV27,.,TGTGCCAGCAGTTTACACGGTGGGCAGCCCCAGCATTTT,CASSLHGGQPQHF
TRBJ1-2,few,TRBV20-1,.,TGCAGTGCCAGCACCTCCGAGCTTACTGGGGACTATGGCTACACCTTC,CSASTSELTGDYGYTF
TRBJ2-3,many,TRBV20-1,.,TGCAGTGCTAGAGATTGGGGGGGGGCTAGTTCAGATACGCAGTATTTT,CSARDWGGASSDTQYF
TRBJ1-3,many,TRBV12-3/TRBV12-4,.,TGTGCCAGCAGTTCAGGCCGAGTATTCTCTGGAAACACCATATATTTT,CASSSGRVFSGNTIYF
TRBJ2-1,.,TRBV2,.,TGTGCCACGGAAAGGGGAGGCGATGAGCAGTTCTTC,CATERGGDEQFF
TRBJ2-3,many,TRBV15,.,TGTGCCACCAGCAGAGTTCTTCCCGTTTACCCTAGCACAGATACGCAGTATTTT,CATSRVLPVYPSTDTQYF
TRBJ2-3,.,TRBV20-1,.,TGCAGTGCTAGGCCTATAGGGGCAGTCACAGATACGCAGTATTTT,CSARPIGAVTDTQYF
TRBJ2-1,.,TRBV29-1,.,TGCAGCGTTGAAGGGTACACAGGGGAGCAGTTCTTC,CSVEGYTGEQFF
TRBJ2-1,.,TRBV12-3/TRBV12-4,.,TGTGCCAGCAGTTTATACGGGCGCGAGGATGAGCAGTTCTTC,CASSLYGREDEQFF
TRBJ1-2,many,TRBV27,.,TGTGCCAGCAGTCCCGGTGAGCTCCACTATGGCTACACCTTC,CASSPGELHYGYTF
TRBJ1-1,.,TRBV20-1,.,TGCAGTGCTAGTTTTGGGGCGGGTACTGAAGCTTTCTTT,CSASFGAGTEAFF
TRBJ2-5,few,TRBV10-2,.,TGCGCCAGCAGTGATTATTCGGGCGGGGCAAAAGAGACCCAGTACTTC,CASSDYSGGAKETQYF
TRBJ2-2,few,TRBV7-2,.,TGTGCCAGCAGATCCCGGATCAACACCGGGGAGCTGTTTTTT,CASRSRINTGELFF
TRBJ2-1,few,TRBV7-9,.,TGTGCCAGCAGCCCCATCAATGAGCAGTTCTTC,CASSPINEQFF
TRBJ2-1,many,TRBV20-1,.,TGCAGTGCTGTAAAGAGCTCCTACAATGAGCAGTTCTTC,CSAVKSSYNEQFF
TRBJ1-5,.,TRBV12-3/TRBV12-4,.,TGTGCCAGCAGTTTTAATTCGGGGAGGAGTCAGCCCCAGCATTTT,CASSFNSGRSQPQHF
TRBJ1-1,.,TRBV5-5,.,TGTGCCAGCAGCTCCCCAAGGGCGGGTGACCCTGAAGCTTTCTTT,CASSSPRAGDPEAFF
TRBJ2-2,few,TRBV7-2,.,TGTGCCAGCAGCTGGGGCAGGGGGAACACCGGGGAGCTGTTTTTT,CASSWGRGNTGELFF
TRBJ2-5,.,TRBV24-1,.,TGTGCCACCAGTGACCCGACAGTTCGGATCGAGACCCAGTACTTC,CATSDPTVRIETQYF
TRBJ1-6,.,TRBV5-1,.,TGCGCCAGCAGCTTCGGGGGAACCAGTGGGAAGTATTCACCCCTCCACTTT,CASSFGGTSGKYSPLHF
TRBJ1-2,many,TRBV13,.,TGTGCCAGCAGGCCAGGGTTCTATGGCTACACCTTC,CASRPGFYGYTF
TRBJ2-3,once,TRBV6-2/TRBV6-3,TRBD1,TGTGCCAGCAGTTATGAGGGGACAGCCCGGGCCACTGATACGCAGTATTTT,CASSYEGTARATDTQYF
TRBJ1-2,.,TRBV11-1,TRBD1,TGTGCCAGCAGCTTAGGGGACAGGGTAGTCACGCTTAACTATGGCTACACCTTC,CASSLGDRVVTLNYGYTF
TRBJ2-3,.,TRBV12-3/TRBV12-4,.,TGTGCCAGCAGTTTAGGGAGGGTCTCTAGCACAGATACGCAGTATTTT,CASSLGRVSSTDTQYF
TRBJ2-7,many,TRBV20-1,.,TGCAGTGCTAGAGAGAGAGGCGGACAGTCGGATATCTACGAGCAGTACTTC,CSARERGGQSDIYEQYF
TRBJ2-1,many,TRBV20-1,.,TGCAGTGCTGGGCGGCAGGGGTCCTACAATGAGCAGTTCTTC,CSAGRQGSYNEQFF
TRBJ2-5,.,TRBV20-1,TRBD2,TGCAGTGCTGATCCATTTATAGCGGGGGCGAGGGGGGAGACCCAGTACTTC,CSADPFIAGARGETQYF
TRBJ2-1,.,TRBV29-1,TRBD1,TGCAGCGCTGGATCGGGGACAGGGGGGGTTAATGAGCAGTTCTTC,CSAGSGTGGVNEQFF
TRBJ2-3,many,TRBV20-1,.,TGCAGTGCTAGAGACCGAACAAGCGGGTCAGATACGCAGTATTTT,CSARDRTSGSDTQYF
TRBJ2-5,many,TRBV27,TRBD1,TGTGCCAGCAGTTTATTCCATACGGGACAGAAGGAAGAAGAGACCCAGTACTTC,CASSLFHTGQKEEETQYF
TRBJ1-4,.,TRBV30,.,TGTGCCTGGAGTGGCAACAGGAACGATGAAAAACTGTTTTTT,CAWSGNRNDEKLFF
TRBJ2-3,few,TRBV5-6,.,TGTGCCAGCAGCCCGGGGGCCCGCACAGATACGCAGTATTTT,CASSPGARTDTQYF